The 29 T cell receptor beta chains reported below all come from one sample, sequenced in a study of CXCR3-negative and CXCR3-positive naive CD8 T cells. Libraries were UMI-labeled 5' RACE TRB cDNA. Using the 5' RACE reads, TCRdb records one entry per CDR3 protein without DNA. The listing records about 41,000 distinct CDR3 sequences. Sequences were obtained from naive CXCR3- CD8+ T cells from blood. As for subset: CD45RO-CCR7+CD27+CD95- naive CD8+ T cells lacking CXCR3 (TNR3-). Every receptor here comes from a human donor in good health. Some clones in this sample may be carry-over from other donors' samples.

V usage is TRBV6-5 and J usage is TRBJ2-5; the D gene TCRdb calls, TRBD1, cannot be checked with no DNA. The CDR3 spans 15 residues. The germline V gene has CDR1 MNHEY and CDR2 SVGAGI. This CDR3 is CASSYSPGIQETQYF.

This chain links TRBV6-2 or TRBV6-3 with TRBJ2-1; the TRBD2 assignment by TCRdb is unverifiable without DNA. This CDR3 has 15 amino acids. CDR1 and CDR2 from the germline V gene are MNHEY and SVGEGT. CDR3 sequence reads: CASSSGNSGGAWQFF.

The rearrangement uses TRBV29-1 and TRBJ2-1; the TCRdb D gene call, TRBD1, has no DNA to confirm it. In germline, CDR1 is SQVTM, CDR2 ANQGSEA. The CDR3 totals 13 residues. The chain's CDR3 is CSVEGPGDNEQFF.

The V gene is TRBV28, the J gene TRBJ2-7; TCRdb gives TRBD2 as the D gene, but with no DNA this cannot be confirmed. Germline V gene data show CDR1 as MDHEN and CDR2 as SYDVKM. There are 12 residues in the CDR3. The CDR3 reads CASCSAGYEQYF.

This chain uses TRBV20-1 with TRBJ2-3; TCRdb picks TRBD1, but there is no DNA to check that call. This CDR3 region has 15 residues. Germline V gene sequence: CDR1 DFQATT, CDR2 SNEGSKA (reference sequence). The CDR3 is CSAREGGHNTDTQYF.

The chain uses TRBV7-9 and TRBJ2-5. The V gene's germline CDR1 is SEHNR and CDR2 FQNEAQ (reference sequence). The CDR3 covers 13 residues. CDR3 in amino acids: CASTGGNQETQYF. The full variable domain, with the rest looked up from reference TRBV7-9 and TRBJ2-5, is DTGVSQNPRHKITKRGQNVTFRCDPISEHNRLYWYRQTLGQGPEFLTYFQNEAQLEKSRLLSDRFSAERPKGSFSTLEIQRTEQGDSAMYLCASTGGNQETQYFGPGTRLLVL.

This chain connects TRBV6-2 or TRBV6-3 to TRBJ2-7; TCRdb's D call, TRBD2, is unchecked because there is no DNA. The CDR3 totals 14 residues. The germline V gene encodes CDR1 MNHEY and CDR2 SVGEGT. CDR3 in amino acids: CASSYRAGAYEQYF.

V usage is TRBV7-8 and J usage is TRBJ1-2; TCRdb lists TRBD1, though no DNA is available to test this call. CDR1 is SGHVS and CDR2 is FQNEAQ in the germline V gene. The CDR3 totals 14 residues. CDR3 in amino acids: CASSFGQGASGYTF.

The chain joins TRBV7-2 to TRBJ1-2. Germline values: CDR1 SGHTA, CDR2 FQGNSA. The CDR3 spans 16 residues. CDR3: CASSFADETAIYGYTF.

The chain carries TRBV18 and TRBJ1-1. Germline V gene sequence: CDR1 KGHSH, CDR2 LQKENI. CDR3 length: 16 residues. CDR3 sequence: CASSPPVQRMNTEAFF.

The chain recombines TRBV3-2 with TRBJ2-7; lacking DNA, the TRBD2 call made by TCRdb goes unchecked. TRBV3-2 is termed a pseudogene. This CDR3 has 15 amino acids. CDR3 sequence: CASSEPEAGPYEQYF.

The J gene is TRBJ1-2, the V gene TRBV7-9. The germline V gene encodes CDR1 SEHNR and CDR2 FQNEAQ (reference sequence). The CDR3 extends over 16 amino acids. The CDR3 sequence is CASSSPPAGGDYGYTF.

The chain uses TRBV6-5 and TRBJ1-2; there is no DNA to check the TCRdb D call of TRBD1. The V gene's germline CDR1 is MNHEY and CDR2 SVGAGI. This CDR3 is 18 amino acids long. CDR3 sequence reads: CASSYAGTGVFSYYGYTF.

Measured by frequency, this clonotype is medium-sized. This chain uses TRBV4-3 with TRBJ2-7; the D call of TRBD2 rests on TCRdb alone, since no DNA is present to check it. Germline V gene data show CDR1 as LGHNA and CDR2 as YSLEER. This CDR3 has 15 residues. The CDR3 sequence: CASSQDGSGSYEQYF.

This chain uses TRBV19 with TRBJ2-7; with no DNA, the TCRdb D assignment of TRBD1 cannot be verified. The length of the CDR3 is 17 residues. The V gene's germline CDR1 is LNHDA and CDR2 SQIVND (reference sequence). The CDR3 spells CASSIDLGTGSTYEQYF.

This chain links TRBV20-1 with TRBJ2-5; TCRdb's D gene call, TRBD1, goes unchecked for lack of DNA. There are 11 residues in the CDR3. CDR1 DFQATT and CDR2 SNEGSKA come from the germline V gene (reference sequence). The CDR3 sequence: CSVGVGETQYF.

The V gene is TRBV12-3 or TRBV12-4, the J gene TRBJ2-1; checking the TCRdb D call of TRBD1 is not possible without DNA. CDR3 length: 15 residues. The CDR3 region is CASTLGGPSYNEQFF.

The V gene is TRBV6-2 or TRBV6-3, the J gene TRBJ2-3; as DNA is missing, the TRBD2 call by TCRdb cannot be tested. This CDR3 region has 12 residues. Germline loops: CDR1 MNHEY, CDR2 SVGEGT. This CDR3 reads CASTTPRDTQYF.

The CDR3 is CASSYTTGYNEQFF. The chain couples TRBV7-2 to TRBJ2-1. CDR3 size: 14 residues. Germline V gives CDR1 SGHTA, CDR2 FQGNSA.

The rearrangement links TRBV20-1 to TRBJ2-7; with no DNA, the TCRdb D assignment of TRBD1 cannot be verified. The CDR3 covers 14 residues. Germline CDR1 reads DFQATT; CDR2 reads SNEGSKA (reference sequence). This CDR3 is CSASRDPGSYEQYF.

The V gene is TRBV28, the J gene TRBJ2-7. Germline CDR1 and CDR2: MDHEN and SYDVKM. This CDR3 comprises 14 residues. This CDR3 reads CASSSDLVGYEQYF.

The rearrangement links TRBV5-1 to TRBJ1-1; TCRdb's D call of TRBD1 is untestable without DNA. CDR3 length equals 14 residues. Looked up from germline, CDR1 is SGHRS and CDR2 is YFSETQ. The CDR3 loop is CASSWWGGNTEAFF.

V usage is TRBV28 and J usage is TRBJ1-6. This CDR3 region has 16 residues. From germline, CDR1 is MDHEN and CDR2 SYDVKM. This chain's CDR3 is CASSLFDGSYNSPLHF.

This chain connects TRBV6-2 or TRBV6-3 to TRBJ2-7; TCRdb selects TRBD2, and the lack of DNA leaves this call unchecked. From germline, CDR1 is MNHEY and CDR2 SVGEGT. This CDR3 is 14 amino acids long. CDR3 residues: CASSGPGEGYEQYF.

The rearrangement joins TRBV7-9 to TRBJ2-5; TCRdb proposes TRBD1, but this gene call is untestable without DNA. Germline V gene lookup returns CDR1 SEHNR and CDR2 FQNEAQ (reference sequence). The CDR3 loop spans 15 amino acids. CDR3 amino acids: CASSLGGPLQETQYF.

This chain links TRBV5-1 with TRBJ1-1; TCRdb outputs TRBD1, but without DNA this stays unchecked. The germline V gene has CDR1 SGHRS and CDR2 YFSETQ. The CDR3 spans 15 residues. This chain's CDR3 is CASSLVRGANTEAFF.

The V gene is TRBV9, the J gene TRBJ2-1. This CDR3 is built from 12 residues. The germline CDR1 and CDR2 sequences are SGDLS and YYNGEE. CDR3 sequence: CASSDTYNEQFF.

CDR3 in amino acids: CASSYSVDNLSYNEQFF. The chain is built from TRBV6-2 or TRBV6-3 and TRBJ2-1. The CDR3 totals 17 residues. Germline CDR1 and CDR2: MNHEY and SVGEGT.

The rearrangement links TRBV11-2 to TRBJ2-3; there is no DNA to check the TCRdb D call of TRBD1. There are 14 residues in the CDR3. Germline loops: CDR1 SGHAT, CDR2 FQNNGV. The CDR3 region is CASSFRERGDTQYF.